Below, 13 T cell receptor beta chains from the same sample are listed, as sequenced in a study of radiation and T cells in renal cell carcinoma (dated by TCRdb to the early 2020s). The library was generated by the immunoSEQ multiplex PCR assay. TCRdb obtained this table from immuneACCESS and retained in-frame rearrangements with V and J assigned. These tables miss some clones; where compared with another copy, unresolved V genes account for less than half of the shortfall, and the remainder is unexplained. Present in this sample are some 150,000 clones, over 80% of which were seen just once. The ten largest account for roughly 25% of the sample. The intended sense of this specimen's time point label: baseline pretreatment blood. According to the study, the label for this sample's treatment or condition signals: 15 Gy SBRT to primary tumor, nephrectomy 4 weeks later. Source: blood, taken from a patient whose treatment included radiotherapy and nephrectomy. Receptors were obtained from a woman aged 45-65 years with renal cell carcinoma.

The CDR3 reads CASSFGAYEQYF. CDR3 sequence (DNA): TGTGCCAGCAGTTTCGGGGCCTACGAGCAGTACTTC. The chain carries TRBV5-6 and TRBJ2-7, with D possibly TRBD2 on 5 matching bases. Germline assignment: CDR1 SGHDT and CDR2 YYEEEE. The CDR3 covers 12 residues. Trimming removed 5 bases at V and 2 bases at J, with 8 bases between.

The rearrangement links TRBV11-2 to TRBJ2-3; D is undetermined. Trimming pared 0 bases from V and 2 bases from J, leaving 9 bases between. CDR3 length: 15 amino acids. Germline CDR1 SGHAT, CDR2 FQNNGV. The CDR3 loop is CASSLDWAPTDTQYF. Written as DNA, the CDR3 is TGTGCCAGCAGCTTAGATTGGGCGCCCACAGATACGCAGTATTTT.

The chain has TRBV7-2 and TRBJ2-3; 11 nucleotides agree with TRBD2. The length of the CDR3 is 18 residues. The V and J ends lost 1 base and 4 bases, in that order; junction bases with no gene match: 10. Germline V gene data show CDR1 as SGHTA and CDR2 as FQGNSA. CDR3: CASSLGGLADLTSDTQYF. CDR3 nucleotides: TGTGCCAGCAGCTTAGGGGGACTAGCGGACTTAACGTCAGATACGCAGTATTTT. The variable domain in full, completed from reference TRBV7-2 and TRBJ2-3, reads GAGVSQSPSNKVTEKGKDVELRCDPISGHTALYWYRQSLGQGLEFLIYFQGNSAPDKSGLPSDRFSAERTGGSVSTLTIQRTQQEDSAVYLCASSLGGLADLTSDTQYFGPGTRLTVL.

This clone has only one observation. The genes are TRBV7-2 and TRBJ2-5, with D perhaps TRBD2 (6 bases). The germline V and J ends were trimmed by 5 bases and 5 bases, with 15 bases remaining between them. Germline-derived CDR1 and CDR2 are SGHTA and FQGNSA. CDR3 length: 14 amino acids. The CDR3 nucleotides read TGTGCCAGCAGCCAAGGCGCTAGCGAGGAGACCCAGTACTTC. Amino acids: CASSQGASEETQYF. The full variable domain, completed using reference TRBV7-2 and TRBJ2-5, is GAGVSQSPSNKVTEKGKDVELRCDPISGHTALYWYRQSLGQGLEFLIYFQGNSAPDKSGLPSDRFSAERTGGSVSTLTIQRTQQEDSAVYLCASSQGASEETQYFGPGTRLLVL.

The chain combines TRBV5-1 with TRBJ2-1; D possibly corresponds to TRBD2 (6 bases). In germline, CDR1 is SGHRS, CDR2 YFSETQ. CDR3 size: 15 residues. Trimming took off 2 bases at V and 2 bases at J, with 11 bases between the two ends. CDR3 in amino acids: CASSFGGAAYNEQFF. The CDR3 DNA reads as TGCGCCAGCAGCTTTGGAGGGGCGGCCTACAATGAGCAGTTCTTC.

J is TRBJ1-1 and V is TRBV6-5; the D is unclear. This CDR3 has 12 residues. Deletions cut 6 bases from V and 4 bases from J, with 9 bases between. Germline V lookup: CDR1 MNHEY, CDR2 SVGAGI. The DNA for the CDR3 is TGTGCCAGCAGCCCGTCGGTCACTGAAGCTTTCTTT. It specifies CASSPSVTEAFF.

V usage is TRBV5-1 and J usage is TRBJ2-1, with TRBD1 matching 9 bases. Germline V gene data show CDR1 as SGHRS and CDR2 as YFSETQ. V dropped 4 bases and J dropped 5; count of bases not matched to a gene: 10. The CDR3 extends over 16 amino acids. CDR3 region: CASSKMTGQGNNEQFF. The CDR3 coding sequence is TGCGCCAGCAGCAAAATGACTGGACAGGGGAACAATGAGCAGTTCTTC. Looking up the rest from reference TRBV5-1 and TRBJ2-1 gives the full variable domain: KAGVTQTPRYLIKTRGQQVTLSCSPISGHRSVSWYQQTPGQGLQFLFEYFSETQRNKGNFPGRFSGRQFSNSRSEMNVSTLELGDSALYLCASSKMTGQGNNEQFFGPGTRLTVL.

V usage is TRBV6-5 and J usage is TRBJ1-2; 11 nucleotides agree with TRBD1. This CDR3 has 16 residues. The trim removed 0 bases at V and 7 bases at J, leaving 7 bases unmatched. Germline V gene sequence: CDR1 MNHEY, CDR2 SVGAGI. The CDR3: CASSYSVSGTGGGYTF. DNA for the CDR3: TGTGCCAGCAGTTACTCTGTCTCTGGGACAGGGGGTGGCTACACCTTC.

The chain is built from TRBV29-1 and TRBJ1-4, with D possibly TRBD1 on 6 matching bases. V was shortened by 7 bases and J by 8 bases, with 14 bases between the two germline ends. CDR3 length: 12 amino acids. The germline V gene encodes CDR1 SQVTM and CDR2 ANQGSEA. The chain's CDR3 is CSALGQGEKLFF. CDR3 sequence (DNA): TGCAGCGCCCTCGGGCAGGGGGAAAAACTGTTTTTT.

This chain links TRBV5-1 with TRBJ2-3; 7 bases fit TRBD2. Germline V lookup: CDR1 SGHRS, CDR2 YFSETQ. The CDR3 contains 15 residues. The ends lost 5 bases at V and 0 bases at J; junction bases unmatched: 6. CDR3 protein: CASSSSGTSTDTQYF. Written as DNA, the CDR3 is TGCGCCAGCAGTTCCAGCGGGACCAGCACAGATACGCAGTATTTT.

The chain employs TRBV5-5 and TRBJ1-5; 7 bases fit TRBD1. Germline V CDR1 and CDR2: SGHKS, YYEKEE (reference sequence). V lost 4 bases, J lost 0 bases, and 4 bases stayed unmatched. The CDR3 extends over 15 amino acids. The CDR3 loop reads CASSRDSYSNQPQHF. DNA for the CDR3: TGTGCCAGCAGCAGGGACAGCTATAGCAATCAGCCCCAGCATTTT.

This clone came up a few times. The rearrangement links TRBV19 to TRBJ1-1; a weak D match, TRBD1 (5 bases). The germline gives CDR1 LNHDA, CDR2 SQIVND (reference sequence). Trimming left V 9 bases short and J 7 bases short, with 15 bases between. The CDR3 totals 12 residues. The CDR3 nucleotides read TGTGCCAGCCTTGGGGCCGCGGGTGAAGCTTTCTTT. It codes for CASLGAAGEAFF.

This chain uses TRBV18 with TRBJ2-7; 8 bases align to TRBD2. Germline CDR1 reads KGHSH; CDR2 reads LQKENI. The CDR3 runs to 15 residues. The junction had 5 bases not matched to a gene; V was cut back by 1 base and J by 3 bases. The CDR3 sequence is CASSPRSGGIYEQYF. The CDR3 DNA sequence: TGTGCCAGCTCACCACGCAGCGGGGGAATCTACGAGCAGTACTTC.